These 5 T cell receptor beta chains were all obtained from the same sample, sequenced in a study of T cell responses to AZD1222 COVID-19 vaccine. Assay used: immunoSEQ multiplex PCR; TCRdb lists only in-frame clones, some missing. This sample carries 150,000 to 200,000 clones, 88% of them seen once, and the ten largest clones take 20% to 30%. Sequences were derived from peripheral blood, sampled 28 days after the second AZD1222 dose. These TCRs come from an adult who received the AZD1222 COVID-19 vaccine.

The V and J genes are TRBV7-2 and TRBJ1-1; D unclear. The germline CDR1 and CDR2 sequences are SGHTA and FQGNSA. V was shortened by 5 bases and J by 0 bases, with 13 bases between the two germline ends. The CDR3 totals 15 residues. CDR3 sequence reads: CASSPPLAMNTEAFF. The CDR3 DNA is TGTGCCAGCAGCCCACCTCTAGCCATGAACACTGAAGCTTTCTTT.

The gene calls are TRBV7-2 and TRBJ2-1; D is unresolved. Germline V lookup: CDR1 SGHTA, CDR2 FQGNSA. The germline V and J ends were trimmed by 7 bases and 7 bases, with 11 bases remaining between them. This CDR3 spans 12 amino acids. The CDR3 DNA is TGTGCCAGCAACCCTACCGTTAATGAGCAGTTCTTC. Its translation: CASNPTVNEQFF.

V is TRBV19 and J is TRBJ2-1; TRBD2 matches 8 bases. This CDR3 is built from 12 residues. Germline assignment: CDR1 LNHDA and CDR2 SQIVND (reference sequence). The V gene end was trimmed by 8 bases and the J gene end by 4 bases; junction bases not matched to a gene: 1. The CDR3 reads CASASGYNEQFF. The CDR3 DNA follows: TGTGCCAGTGCTAGCGGGTACAATGAGCAGTTCTTC.

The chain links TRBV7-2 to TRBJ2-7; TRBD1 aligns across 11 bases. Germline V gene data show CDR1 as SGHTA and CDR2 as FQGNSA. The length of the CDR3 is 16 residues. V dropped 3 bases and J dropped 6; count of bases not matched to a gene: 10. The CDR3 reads CASSLVGGTGGTEQYF. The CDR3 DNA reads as TGTGCCAGCAGCTTGGTTGGAGGGACAGGGGGTACCGAGCAGTACTTC.

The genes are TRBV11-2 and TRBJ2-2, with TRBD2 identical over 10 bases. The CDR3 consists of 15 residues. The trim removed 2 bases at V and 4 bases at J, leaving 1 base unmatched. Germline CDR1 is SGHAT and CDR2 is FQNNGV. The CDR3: CASSLLAGVTGELFF. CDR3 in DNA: TGTGCCAGCAGCTTACTAGCGGGAGTCACCGGGGAGCTGTTTTTT. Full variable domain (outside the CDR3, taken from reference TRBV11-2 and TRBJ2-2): EAGVAQSPRYKIIEKRQSVAFWCNPISGHATLYWYQQILGQGPKLLIQFQNNGVVDDSQLPKDRFSAERLKGVDSTLKIQPAKLEDSAVYLCASSLLAGVTGELFFGEGSRLTVL.